Following are 18 T cell receptor beta chains from one sample sequenced in a study of T cells in tuberculosis. The table came from immunoSEQ multiplex PCR; TCRdb's copy has only in-frame clones and leaves some out. The top ten clones hold 21% of a sample with about 58,000 clones, roughly 87% of them seen once. Cells were sorted from thawed PBMC rested overnight and stained with GMM-loaded CD1B tetramer, viability dye and anti-CD3. The lipid loaded on the CD1B tetramers was C32 glucose monomycolate from Rhodococcus equi. Sequenced input: CD1b-GMM tetramer-negative cells sorted from PBMCs. These receptors all stem from an adult woman with latent tuberculosis.

The V and J genes are TRBV6-5 and TRBJ1-1; D is undetermined. V lost 6 bases to trimming and J lost 4 bases, with 15 bases between them. This CDR3 has 14 amino acids. The germline V gene encodes CDR1 MNHEY and CDR2 SVGAGI. CDR3 sequence reads: CASSSGGVSTEAFF. CDR3 bases: TGTGCCAGCAGCTCCGGCGGGGTTTCCACTGAAGCTTTCTTT.

The V gene is TRBV6-1, the J gene TRBJ2-7; 8 nucleotides line up with TRBD1. V lost 6 bases and J lost 2; bases outside the gene matches: 9. The CDR3 runs 15 residues. Per the germline V gene, CDR1 is MNHNS and CDR2 is SASEGT. DNA of the CDR3: TGTGCCAGCAGGACGACAGGGGTTGCGACCTACGAGCAGTACTTC. Translated: CASRTTGVATYEQYF.

J is TRBJ2-7 and V is TRBV14, with TRBD2 identical over 8 bases. V trimming: 3 bases; J trimming: 6 bases; junction bases outside the gene matches: 10. Germline lookup yields CDR1 SGHDN and CDR2 FVKESK. This CDR3 contains 15 residues. Written as DNA, the CDR3 is TGTGCCAGCAGCCACAGAACCGAGCGGGGGAGCGAGCAGTACTTC. Its protein product is CASSHRTERGSEQYF.

The chain uses TRBV7-8 and TRBJ2-1; D gene unclear. This CDR3 has 16 amino acids. With 1 base removed from V and 7 bases from J, the gap between germline ends came to 17 bases. Per germline, CDR1 SGHVS and CDR2 FQNEAQ. CDR3 sequence: CASSLVAATSRNEQFF. For the CDR3, the DNA is TGTGCCAGCAGCTTAGTGGCAGCGACTTCGAGGAATGAGCAGTTCTTC.

The V gene is TRBV7-8, the J gene TRBJ2-1; TRBD1 matches 8 bases. CDR1 is SGHVS and CDR2 is FQNEAQ in the germline V gene. Trimming at V came to 4 bases and at J to 1 base, leaving 3 bases not matched to a gene. The CDR3 is 15 amino acids. CDR3 sequence: CASSSRTGSYNEQFF. CDR3 nucleotides: TGTGCCAGCAGCTCCAGGACAGGGTCCTACAATGAGCAGTTCTTC.

CDR3 region: CSVEILAGNIQYF. CDR3 sequence (DNA): TGCAGCGTTGAAATACTAGCGGGAAACATTCAGTACTTC. The genes are TRBV29-1 and TRBJ2-4, with 9 positions matching TRBD2. This CDR3 is 13 amino acids long. V lost 2 bases to trimming and J lost 6 bases; unmatched junction nucleotides: 2. The germline V gene encodes CDR1 SQVTM and CDR2 ANQGSEA.

The rearrangement links TRBV5-4 to TRBJ2-7, with 12 bases identical to TRBD2. The CDR3 is made up of 16 amino acids. The germline gives CDR1 SGHNT, CDR2 YYREEE (reference sequence). V lost 4 bases and J lost 0; bases outside the gene matches: 5. The CDR3 loop reads CASSTTSGGISYEQYF. CDR3 sequence (DNA): TGTGCCAGCAGCACAACTAGCGGGGGGATCTCCTACGAGCAGTACTTC.

This sequence joins TRBV28 and TRBJ2-5; possible D gene TRBD2, 6 bases. CDR3 length: 14 amino acids. V was pared by 6 bases and J by 6 bases, with 17 bases between. Germline-derived CDR1 and CDR2 are MDHEN and SYDVKM. This CDR3 reads CASRDPGSTKTQYF. The CDR3 DNA reads as TGTGCCAGCAGGGACCCCGGGAGTACCAAGACCCAGTACTTC.

This clone was recorded only once. The chain couples TRBV5-1 to TRBJ2-2; 10 positions match TRBD2. This CDR3 comprises 15 residues. V was pared by 7 bases and J by 1 base, with 4 bases of the junction left unmatched. Germline values: CDR1 SGHRS, CDR2 YFSETQ. CDR3: CASEASGGNTGELFF. As DNA, the CDR3 is TGCGCCAGCGAGGCTAGCGGGGGGAACACCGGGGAGCTGTTTTTT.

The chain combines TRBV13 with TRBJ2-7; 9 nucleotides agree with TRBD2. Unmatched junction bases numbered 15, after V lost 0 bases and J lost 6 bases. This CDR3 is built from 18 residues. Germline V gene lookup returns CDR1 PRHDT and CDR2 FYEKMQ (reference sequence). The CDR3 loop is CASSLGQVWLAGPSEQYF. The CDR3 region has the DNA TGTGCCAGCAGCTTAGGCCAGGTCTGGCTAGCGGGACCATCCGAGCAGTACTTC.

V gene TRBV5-6 combines with J gene TRBJ2-7, with 8 bases matching TRBD1. V shed 0 bases and J 3 bases; nucleotides not matched to a gene: 8. CDR1 and CDR2 from the germline V gene are SGHDT and YYEEEE. This CDR3 is built from 16 residues. The CDR3 spells CASSLGPGTGLYEQYF. The CDR3 DNA reads as TGTGCCAGCAGCTTGGGCCCAGGGACAGGTCTCTACGAGCAGTACTTC.

The chain links TRBV4-3 to TRBJ2-7; 8 bases line up with TRBD1. CDR3 size: 17 residues. Germline V gives CDR1 LGHNA, CDR2 YSLEER. V lost 0 bases, J lost 5 bases, and 12 bases stayed unmatched. The CDR3 sequence is CASSQDGRQGMRDEQYF. The CDR3 DNA reads as TGCGCCAGCAGCCAAGACGGGAGACAGGGGATGAGGGACGAGCAGTACTTC.

The chain employs TRBV30 and TRBJ2-5, with 9 bases matching TRBD2. CDR3 length equals 12 residues. Trimming took 4 bases from V and 6 from J; bases not matched to a gene: 3. Germline V gene data show CDR1 as GTSNPN and CDR2 as SVGIG (reference sequence). The CDR3: CAWKSGGKTQYF. The CDR3 DNA sequence: TGTGCCTGGAAAAGCGGGGGGAAGACCCAGTACTTC.

The chain carries TRBV4-1 and TRBJ1-2; TRBD1 is a possible D gene (5 bases). V dropped 2 bases and J dropped 4 bases, with 17 bases sitting between them. The germline gives CDR1 MGHRA, CDR2 YSYEKL. The CDR3 contains 16 residues. This CDR3 reads CASSQSLLGDFYGYTF. CDR3 DNA: TGCGCCAGCAGCCAATCCCTCCTAGGGGACTTCTATGGCTACACCTTC.

This sequence joins TRBV20-1 and TRBJ2-5; D is uncertain. The CDR3 has 11 residues. The germline V gene encodes CDR1 DFQATT and CDR2 SNEGSKA (reference sequence). With 3 bases removed from V and 5 bases from J, the gap between germline ends came to 7 bases. CDR3 coding DNA: TGCAGTGCTAGCCTCTTGGAGACCCAGTACTTC. It is translated as CSASLLETQYF.

J is TRBJ2-7 and V is TRBV5-4, with 7 bases identical to TRBD1. This CDR3 spans 14 amino acids. Losses at the gene ends were 5 bases for V and 3 bases for J; bases not matched to a gene: 8. Germline-derived CDR1 and CDR2 are SGHNT and YYREEE (reference sequence). The DNA of the CDR3 is TGTGCCAGCAGTCGCCGAGGGGACAGCTACGAGCAGTACTTC. It translates to CASSRRGDSYEQYF.

The rearrangement uses TRBV2 and TRBJ2-3; 12 bases line up with TRBD2. The CDR3 is 15 amino acids. Germline assignment: CDR1 SNHLY and CDR2 FYNNEI. J lost 4 bases, V lost 6 bases, and 5 bases had no gene match. CDR3 protein: CASRVTSGSADTQYF. CDR3 DNA sequence: TGTGCCAGCAGGGTGACTAGCGGGAGTGCAGATACGCAGTATTTT.

This chain joins TRBV18 and TRBJ1-2, with D unresolved. The V gene's germline CDR1 is KGHSH and CDR2 LQKENI. CDR3 size: 14 residues. The V gene lost 1 base and the J gene lost 0 bases, with 6 bases spanning the gap. CDR3 amino acids: CASSPRAPNYGYTF. In nucleotides, the CDR3 is TGTGCCAGCTCACCACGGGCACCTAACTATGGCTACACCTTC.